These 17 T cell receptor beta chains were sequenced from one sample in a study of regulatory T cells in long-lasting Graves disease. Indicated time point: persistent/refractory GD, antithyroid drugs over 5 years with positive TRAb. PBMCs were the source of the RNA used for TCR sequencing. Construction of the TCR beta libraries employed iRepertoire HTBI primers in conjunction with Arm-PCR of CDR3 regions. TCRdb independently ran MiXCR on the multiplex PCR reads; one entry per CDR3 protein. This sample carries roughly 500,000 distinct CDR3 sequences, roughly 22% of them seen once, and the ten largest clones take about an eighth. Sequences were derived from peripheral blood mononuclear cells (PBMCs), sampled when the disease was refractory, from a patient treated with antithyroid drugs. The receptors stem from a female donor with Graves disease.

This clonotype was recorded a few times. The chain combines TRBV6-4 with TRBJ2-2, with D uncertain. CDR3 length: 13 residues. Trimming removed 5 bases from V and 4 bases from J, with 8 bases in between. From germline, CDR1 is MRHNA and CDR2 SNTAGT. This chain's CDR3 is CASSPATTGELFF. The CDR3 DNA follows: TGTGCCAGCAGTCCAGCGACCACCGGGGAGCTGTTTTTT.

V is TRBV29-1 and J is TRBJ1-1, with D perhaps TRBD1 (6 bases). The CDR3 contains 13 residues. Germline V CDR1 and CDR2: SQVTM, ANQGSEA. V was pared by 7 bases and J by 0 bases, with 12 bases between. The CDR3 loop reads CSAMTGMNTEAFF. The CDR3 nucleotides are TGCAGCGCTATGACAGGTATGAACACTGAAGCTTTCTTT.

This clonotype was found a few times. The chain links TRBV11-2 to TRBJ2-1, with 14 bases identical to TRBD2. This CDR3 is built from 18 residues. In germline, CDR1 is SGHAT, CDR2 FQNNGV. Unmatched junction bases numbered 6, after V lost 5 bases and J lost 0 bases. CDR3: CASSAGTSGGHSYNEQFF. The DNA of the CDR3 is TGTGCCAGCAGCGCCGGGACTAGCGGGGGCCACTCCTACAATGAGCAGTTCTTC.

Note on this clonotype: This may be a read error, as it is one base from a much larger clone. The V and J genes are TRBV27 and TRBJ1-2; no clear D gene. This CDR3 is 13 amino acids long. V was trimmed by 3 bases and J by 7 bases, leaving 12 bases between them. Germline lookup yields CDR1 MNHEY and CDR2 SMNVEV (reference sequence). CDR3 residues: CASSFWVGGGYTF. The CDR3 coding sequence is TGTGCCAGCAGTTTTTGGGTGGGTGGTGGCTACACCTTC.

This clonotype was counted at least ten times. The chain is built from TRBV10-3 and TRBJ2-7; D may correspond to TRBD1 or TRBD2 (5 bases each). V was shortened by 3 bases and J by 0 bases, with 15 bases between the two germline ends. The CDR3 runs to 16 residues. Germline values: CDR1 ENHRY, CDR2 SYGVKD. CDR3 in amino acids: CAISDWGTYLSYEQYF. The CDR3 bases are TGTGCCATCAGTGATTGGGGGACCTACCTCTCCTACGAGCAGTACTTC.

There are a few counts of this clonotype. The V and J genes are TRBV6-1 and TRBJ1-6; D might be TRBD1 (5 bases). The germline gives CDR1 MNHNS, CDR2 SASEGT. This CDR3 contains 13 residues. V was cut by 7 bases and J by 7 bases, with 11 bases left in between. The CDR3 spells CASNPRGNSPLHF. The CDR3 bases are TGTGCCAGCAACCCCCGGGGGAATTCACCCCTCCACTTT.

Comments on this clonotype: A read error may be the cause here, since a much bigger clone is one base away. This chain uses TRBV27 with TRBJ1-2; 9 bases agree with TRBD1. Germline assignment: CDR1 MNHEY and CDR2 SMNVEV (reference sequence). J was trimmed by 7 bases and V by 0 bases; bases with no gene match: 6. The CDR3 consists of 15 residues. The CDR3 region has the DNA TGTGCCAGCAGTTTATCTCGGGGACAGGGCTGTGGCTACACCTTC. This sequence encodes CASSLSRGQGCGYTF.

The J gene is TRBJ1-1, the V gene TRBV9; perhaps TRBD1 as D (6 bases). V lost 3 bases to trimming and J lost 3 bases, with 18 bases between them. Germline-derived CDR1 and CDR2 are SGDLS and YYNGEE. The CDR3 totals 16 residues. CDR3 DNA sequence: TGTGCCAGCAGCGGGCGGGGGGCAGGGAGGGACACTGAAGCTTTCTTT. Translation gives CASSGRGAGRDTEAFF. Complete variable domain (other parts from reference TRBV9 and TRBJ1-1): DSGVTQTPKHLITATGQRVTLRCSPRSGDLSVYWYQQSLDQGLQFLIQYYNGEERAKGNILERFSAQQFPDLHSELNLSSLELGDSALYFCASSGRGAGRDTEAFFGQGTRLTVV.

The rearrangement uses TRBV30 and TRBJ2-7; 10 bases fit TRBD1. With 5 bases clipped from V and 5 bases from J, the junction kept 9 bases outside the gene matches. Germline V CDR1 and CDR2: GTSNPN, SVGIG (reference sequence). The CDR3 contains 14 residues. CDR3 residues: CAWSRGQGRDEQYF. CDR3 coding DNA: TGTGCCTGGTCCAGGGGACAGGGGAGAGACGAGCAGTACTTC.

Written as DNA, the CDR3 is TGCAGTGCTAGAGGTATGGGGGAGCAGTTCTTC. This encodes CSARGMGEQFF. The rearrangement uses TRBV20-1 and TRBJ2-1; D remains unclear. The germline V and J ends were trimmed by 1 base and 10 bases, with 8 bases remaining between them. The CDR3 is 11 amino acids. Per germline, CDR1 DFQATT and CDR2 SNEGSKA (reference sequence).

This clonotype was seen ten or more times. The rearrangement uses TRBV28 and TRBJ1-2; no clear D gene. CDR1 and CDR2 (germline): MDHEN, SYDVKM. This CDR3 region has 12 residues. V was shortened by 5 bases and J by 8 bases, with 12 bases between the two germline ends. The CDR3 DNA reads TGTGCCAGCAGTCCGCGGGGTTGGGGCTACACCTTC. It codes for CASSPRGWGYTF.

This clonotype was detected once. The V and J genes are TRBV3-1 and TRBJ1-2; 8 bases agree with TRBD1. CDR3 length: 18 residues. V lost 4 bases, J lost 0 bases, and 13 bases stayed unmatched. The germline V gene encodes CDR1 LGHDT and CDR2 YNNKEL (reference sequence). The DNA for the CDR3 is TGTGCCAGCAGCCCATCTCCCCGGACAGGGTATACTAACTATGGCTACACCTTC. Its translation is CASSPSPRTGYTNYGYTF.

Many counts were recorded for this clonotype. Here the CDR3 reads CASSLEGRTYEQYF. The CDR3 coding sequence is TGTGCCAGCAGTTTAGAAGGAAGGACCTACGAGCAGTACTTC. The chain employs TRBV28 and TRBJ2-7; D not resolved. The V gene lost 2 bases and the J gene lost 2 bases, with 10 bases spanning the gap. The CDR3 extends over 14 amino acids. CDR1 and CDR2 from the germline V gene are MDHEN and SYDVKM.

This clonotype was counted many times. The chain uses TRBV11-1 and TRBJ1-2; D may be TRBD1 (5 bases). Trimming stripped 4 bases from V and 5 bases from J, with 14 bases between. The CDR3 is made up of 14 amino acids. Germline CDR1 is SGHAT and CDR2 is FQDESV (reference sequence). DNA for the CDR3: TGTGCCAGCAGCTCCACTAAGGGGCCGTATGGCTACACCTTC. Protein sequence: CASSSTKGPYGYTF.

This clonotype was observed many times. The chain has TRBV12-3 or TRBV12-4 and TRBJ1-6, with D maybe TRBD1 (5 bases). Trimming removed 3 bases from V and 9 bases from J, with 12 bases in between. The CDR3 spans 14 residues. The CDR3, as DNA: TGTGCCAGCAGTTTGGGGGATGGGAGTTCACCCCTCCACTTT. Translating gives CASSLGDGSSPLHF.

The rearrangement uses TRBV5-5 and TRBJ1-5, with D perhaps TRBD1 (6 bases). V gave up 4 bases and J gave up 7 bases, with 15 bases separating them. Germline CDR1 and CDR2: SGHKS and YYEKEE (reference sequence). This CDR3 has 14 amino acids. The CDR3 nucleotides read TGTGCCAGCAGCCCACAGGGTTTTGGCCAGCCCCAGCATTTT. Translated, it gives CASSPQGFGQPQHF.

This clonotype is a singleton in its sample. Being one base from a much bigger clone, this may be a read error. The chain is built from TRBV28 and TRBJ2-2; 9 bases fit TRBD2. This CDR3 contains 16 residues. Germline V gives CDR1 MDHEN, CDR2 SYDVKM. CDR3 region: CASSLSLAGNSGEPFF. The CDR3 DNA reads as TGTGCCAGCAGTTTAAGTCTAGCGGGGAACTCCGGGGAGCCGTTTTTT. Together with reference TRBV28 and TRBJ2-2, the CDR3 gives the full variable domain: DVKVTQSSRYLVKRTGEKVFLECVQDMDHENMFWYRQDPGLGLRLIYFSYDVKMKEKGDIPEGYSVSREKKERFSLILESASTNQTSMYLCASSLSLAGNSGEPFFGEGSRLTVL.